This TCR beta chain was obtained from a study of blood T cell repertoires in COVID-19. Study details: T cells, B-cell-depleted T cells, or PBMCs provided the cDNA or gDNA that served as material.

Methods used by the authors: Amplification with reference gene primers provided the estimates of nucleated cell counts. The data were produced by immunoSEQ multiplex PCR, yet TCRdb's version contains in-frame clones alone and is incomplete. Clone size and V and J calls were adopted from that table, with D and trimming inferred from the DNA. Of about 120,000 clones listed, more than 70% were seen once; the top ten hold 1% to 1.5%. The germline CDR1 and CDR2 sequences are SNHLY and FYNNEI. The CDR3 runs to 13 residues. V was clipped by 1 base and J by 2 bases, with 5 bases between them. The receptor was isolated from a woman older than 75 with acute or convalescent COVID-19. Sequences were obtained from peripheral blood. The chain employs TRBV2 and TRBJ1-2, with unresolved D. The CDR3 DNA sequence: TGTGCCAGCAGTGAAGTGTTAAACTATGGCTACACCTTC. Its translation: CASSEVLNYGYTF.